Following are 18 T cell receptor beta chains from one sample sequenced in a study of OX40 agonist ivuxolimab in advanced cancers. Using immunoSEQ multiplex PCR, the repertoire was profiled, and TCRdb retains in-frame clones only, with some absent. The data hold fewer than 80,000 clones, with 77% observed a single time. Sample: CD4+ or CD8+ T cells sorted from blood, taken in a trial of the OX40 agonist ivuxolimab. These receptors originate from an adult with an advanced solid tumor such as melanoma, head and neck, liver or kidney cancer.

The CDR3 coding sequence is TGTGCCAGCAGCGTTCGACAGAACACTGAAGCTTTCTTT. Amino acid sequence: CASSVRQNTEAFF. The rearrangement uses TRBV13 and TRBJ1-1; D uncertain. The V gene lost 5 bases and the J gene lost 1 base, with 8 bases spanning the gap. Per germline, CDR1 PRHDT and CDR2 FYEKMQ (reference sequence). The CDR3 runs 13 residues.

The genes are TRBV10-3 and TRBJ2-1; D is possibly TRBD1 (6 bases). CDR3 length: 14 amino acids. V was clipped by 6 bases and J by 3 bases, with 12 bases between them. In germline, CDR1 is ENHRY, CDR2 SYGVKD. CDR3 bases: TGTGCCATCAGAGAGGGGACAATCTACAATGAGCAGTTCTTC. Amino acids: CAIREGTIYNEQFF.

The chain links TRBV6-1 to TRBJ1-5; TRBD1 agrees at 9 bases. The ends lost 8 bases at V and 6 bases at J; junction bases unmatched: 8. CDR1 is MNHNS and CDR2 is SASEGT in the germline V gene. The CDR3 consists of 14 residues. The CDR3 sequence: CASGGTGFGQPQHF. The DNA of the CDR3 is TGTGCCAGCGGGGGGACAGGGTTTGGTCAGCCCCAGCATTTT.

This clone was counted between two and nine times. The CDR3 is CASSFTSGGPSSYNEQFF. CDR3 DNA sequence: TGTGCCAGCAGCTTTACTAGCGGGGGCCCGAGCTCCTACAATGAGCAGTTCTTC. The rearrangement joins TRBV11-1 to TRBJ2-1, with 11 positions matching TRBD2. Germline CDR1 is SGHAT and CDR2 is FQDESV (reference sequence). With 3 bases clipped from V and 0 bases from J, the junction kept 7 bases outside the gene matches. CDR3 size: 18 residues.

V gene TRBV4-1 combines with J gene TRBJ2-1; 11 nucleotides line up with TRBD2. CDR1 and CDR2 (germline): MGHRA, YSYEKL. The J segment lost 4 bases and the V segment lost 5 bases, leaving 4 bases of the junction unmatched. CDR3 length equals 15 residues. The CDR3 nucleotides are TGCGCCAGCAGCTCACTAGCGGGGGTATACAATGAGCAGTTCTTC. Its translation: CASSSLAGVYNEQFF.

The gene calls are TRBV4-2 and TRBJ2-7, with TRBD2 identical over 8 bases. V lost 2 bases to trimming and J lost 2 bases; unmatched junction nucleotides: 11. The CDR3 runs to 17 residues. The V gene's germline CDR1 is LGHNA and CDR2 YNFKEQ. DNA for the CDR3: TGTGCCAGCAGCCAAACCGGGCAAGCGGGAGTAACCTACGAGCAGTACTTC. Translation gives CASSQTGQAGVTYEQYF.

V gene TRBV18 combines with J gene TRBJ2-1; 12 nucleotides agree with TRBD1. The V gene end was trimmed by 4 bases and the J gene end by 5 bases; junction bases not matched to a gene: 15. This CDR3 is 19 amino acids long. The germline gives CDR1 KGHSH, CDR2 LQKENI. In DNA form, the CDR3 reads TGTGCCAGCTCACGAAATCCACCGGGACAGGGGGCGCACGACAATGAGCAGTTCTTC. It is translated as CASSRNPPGQGAHDNEQFF.

This clone was seen a single time. The chain has TRBV5-1 and TRBJ1-4, with D possibly matching TRBD1 (6 bases). V was shortened by 4 bases and J by 7 bases, with 17 bases between the two germline ends. The CDR3 sequence is 15 residues long. Germline-derived CDR1 and CDR2 are SGHRS and YFSETQ. The CDR3 here is CASSLAGYRAEKLFF. CDR3 bases: TGCGCCAGCAGCCTAGCGGGCTACAGGGCTGAAAAACTGTTTTTT.

This clone came up once. The chain uses TRBV5-1 and TRBJ1-1, with 8 bases matching TRBD1. Germline V lookup: CDR1 SGHRS, CDR2 YFSETQ. CDR3 length: 19 residues. The V segment lost 0 bases and the J segment 1 base; nucleotides outside the gene matches: 14. CDR3 region: CASSLGGQGTRMWNTEAFF. DNA of the CDR3: TGCGCCAGCAGCTTGGGAGGACAGGGTACGAGAATGTGGAACACTGAAGCTTTCTTT.

The chain carries TRBV19 and TRBJ2-6, with D possibly matching TRBD2 (6 bases). This CDR3 is 15 amino acids long. Germline V CDR1 and CDR2: LNHDA, SQIVND (reference sequence). Deletions cut 3 bases from V and 1 base from J, with 7 bases between. DNA for the CDR3: TGTGCCAGTAGTATCCGGGGGTCTGGGGCCAACGTCCTGACTTTC. Translation gives CASSIRGSGANVLTF.

The gene calls are TRBV29-1 and TRBJ2-7, with a possible D match to TRBD2 (6 bases). Between the trimmed V and J ends, which lost 2 bases and 0 bases, there was a span of 14 bases. Germline V lookup: CDR1 SQVTM, CDR2 ANQGSEA. CDR3 length: 15 amino acids. In DNA, the CDR3 is TGCAGCGTTGAAAGAGGGACTTCTAGCTCCTACGAGCAGTACTTC. Protein product: CSVERGTSSSYEQYF.

The chain is built from TRBV6-1 and TRBJ2-4; D may correspond to TRBD1 or TRBD2 (5 bases each). Germline V gene lookup returns CDR1 MNHNS and CDR2 SASEGT. Trimming stripped 3 bases from V and 5 bases from J, with 11 bases between. The CDR3 runs 14 residues. CDR3 protein: CASSESTGQNIQYF. CDR3 DNA sequence: TGTGCCAGCAGTGAGTCCACGGGACAAAACATTCAGTACTTC.

CDR3 coding DNA: TGTGCCACTAGCGGTCGATCCACAGATACGCAGTATTTT. Protein product: CATSGRSTDTQYF. This rearrangement joins TRBV15 to TRBJ2-3; possible D gene TRBD2, 6 bases. V lost 9 bases, J lost 2 bases, and 12 bases lay in between. There are 13 residues in the CDR3. Germline V gene data show CDR1 as LNHNV and CDR2 as YYDKDF (reference sequence).

Only one count was recorded for this clone. V gene TRBV15 combines with J gene TRBJ1-2; unclear D gene. The CDR3 has 14 residues. The V gene lost 0 bases and the J gene lost 4 bases, with 9 bases spanning the gap. CDR1 is LNHNV, CDR2 YYDKDF, per germline (reference sequence). The CDR3 is CATSRDLASYGYTF. The CDR3 nucleotides are TGTGCCACCAGCAGAGATTTGGCCAGCTATGGCTACACCTTC.

This clone turned up a few times. V gene TRBV19 combines with J gene TRBJ1-5; perhaps TRBD1 as D (5 bases). CDR3 size: 13 residues. V was shortened by 11 bases and J by 5 bases, with 16 bases between the two germline ends. Germline V gives CDR1 LNHDA, CDR2 SQIVND (reference sequence). The CDR3 is CALGAAGDQPQHF. CDR3 bases: TGTGCCTTAGGGGCGGCGGGGGATCAGCCCCAGCATTTT.

The chain employs TRBV2 and TRBJ2-1, with TRBD2 matching over 12 bases. V lost 6 bases, J lost 8 bases, and 8 bases stayed unmatched. Germline V gives CDR1 SNHLY, CDR2 FYNNEI. The CDR3 runs 15 residues. The CDR3 DNA reads TGTGCCAGCAGGATCCTAGCGGGGGGGCCCGATGAGCAGTTCTTC. This translates into CASRILAGGPDEQFF.

The chain links TRBV10-2 to TRBJ1-2, with D perhaps matching TRBD1 (6 bases). CDR1 WSHSY and CDR2 SAAADI come from the germline V gene. V was shortened by 4 bases and J by 6 bases, with 9 bases between the two germline ends. The CDR3 runs to 12 residues. The CDR3 coding sequence is TGCGCCAGCAGTGTGAACAGGGATGGCTACACCTTC. This sequence encodes CASSVNRDGYTF.

CDR3 nucleotide sequence: TGTGCCAGCACATCAACTAATGAAAAACTGTTTTTT. Its translation: CASTSTNEKLFF. The chain links TRBV2 to TRBJ1-4; D is ambiguous. Germline CDR1 SNHLY, CDR2 FYNNEI. The length of the CDR3 is 12 residues. V was pared by 7 bases and J by 0 bases, with 3 bases between.